This TCR beta chain was identified during a study of shared clonotypes between healthy human individuals. Overall study results and limits: How much donors shared clonotypes was expected to be affected by sequencing depth. For naive CD4 cells, around 5% of clonotypes were shared across a few donors. Naive subsets typically showed greater estimated richness than memory subsets.

The CDR3 is made up of 14 amino acids. Germline V gene data show CDR1 as SGHTA and CDR2 as FQGNSA. V lost 1 base and J 5 bases, leaving 12 bases between the germline ends. In the case of this clone: Antigen: not known.

Assay used: immunoSEQ multiplex PCR; TCRdb lists only in-frame clones, some missing. The sample shows some 240,000 clones, about 65% of them seen only once. The sequencing sample was made of memory CD4+ T cells sorted from blood. Regarding subset: CD45RA-negative fraction. This clonotype was sampled from a man younger than 45 in good health. This chain connects TRBV7-2 to TRBJ2-7; D gene uncertain. The CDR3 here is CASSLVAESHEQYF. The DNA for the CDR3 is TGTGCCAGCAGCTTAGTGGCAGAAAGCCACGAGCAGTACTTC.